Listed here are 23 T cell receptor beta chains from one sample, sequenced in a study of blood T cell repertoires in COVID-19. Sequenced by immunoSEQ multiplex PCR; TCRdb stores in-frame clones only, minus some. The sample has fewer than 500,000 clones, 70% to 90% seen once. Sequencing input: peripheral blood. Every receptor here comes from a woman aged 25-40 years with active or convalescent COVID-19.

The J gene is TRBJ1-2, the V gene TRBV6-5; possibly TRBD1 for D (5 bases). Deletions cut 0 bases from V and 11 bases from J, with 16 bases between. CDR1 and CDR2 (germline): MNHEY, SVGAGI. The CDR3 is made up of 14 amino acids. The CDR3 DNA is TGTGCCAGCAGTTACTCAACCCTAGGACACCATTACACCTTC. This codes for CASSYSTLGHHYTF.

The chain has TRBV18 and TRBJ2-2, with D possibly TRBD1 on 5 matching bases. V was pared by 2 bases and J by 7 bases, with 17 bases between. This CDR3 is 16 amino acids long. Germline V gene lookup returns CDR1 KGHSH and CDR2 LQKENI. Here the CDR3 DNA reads TGTGCCAGCTCACCAAGGCCAGGGTTCAGCCACGGGGAGCTGTTTTTT. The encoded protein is CASSPRPGFSHGELFF. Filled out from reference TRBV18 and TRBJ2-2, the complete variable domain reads NAGVMQNPRHLVRRRGQEARLRCSPMKGHSHVYWYRQLPEEGLKFMVYLQKENIIDESGMPKERFSAEFPKEGPSILRIQQVVRGDSAAYFCASSPRPGFSHGELFFGEGSRLTVL.

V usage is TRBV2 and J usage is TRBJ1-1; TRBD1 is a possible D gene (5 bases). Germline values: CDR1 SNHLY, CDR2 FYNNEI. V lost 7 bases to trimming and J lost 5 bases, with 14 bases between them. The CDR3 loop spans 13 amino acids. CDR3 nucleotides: TGTGCCAGCACTTTTCCAGGGATGACTGAAGCTTTCTTT. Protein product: CASTFPGMTEAFF.

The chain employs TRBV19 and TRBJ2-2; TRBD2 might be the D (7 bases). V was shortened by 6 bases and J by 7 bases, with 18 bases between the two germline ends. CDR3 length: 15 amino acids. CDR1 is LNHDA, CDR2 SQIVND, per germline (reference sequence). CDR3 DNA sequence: TGTGCCAGTAGCCCATGGGGGGGCCAGGGCGGGGAGCTGTTTTTT. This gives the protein CASSPWGGQGGELFF. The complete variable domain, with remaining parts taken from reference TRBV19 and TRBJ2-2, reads DGGITQSPKYLFRKEGQNVTLSCEQNLNHDAMYWYRQDPGQGLRLIYYSQIVNDFQKGDIAEGYSVSREKKESFPLTVTSAQKNPTAFYLCASSPWGGQGGELFFGEGSRLTVL.

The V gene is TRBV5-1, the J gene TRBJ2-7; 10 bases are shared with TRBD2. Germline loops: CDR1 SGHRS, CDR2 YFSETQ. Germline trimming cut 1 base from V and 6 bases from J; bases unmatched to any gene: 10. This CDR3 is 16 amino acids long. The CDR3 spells CASSLRPSSGSGEQYF. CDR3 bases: TGCGCCAGCAGCTTGAGGCCCTCTAGCGGGAGCGGCGAGCAGTACTTC.

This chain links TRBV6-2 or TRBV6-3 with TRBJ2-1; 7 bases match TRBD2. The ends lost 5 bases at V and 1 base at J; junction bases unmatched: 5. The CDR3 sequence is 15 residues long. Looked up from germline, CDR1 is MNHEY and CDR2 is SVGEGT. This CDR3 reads CASSPGGGSYNEQFF. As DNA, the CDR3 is TGTGCCAGCAGTCCGGGGGGAGGATCCTACAATGAGCAGTTCTTC.

CDR3 coding DNA: TGTGCCAGCAGCCAAGCCCCTACAGGGGGCTATGGCTACACCTTC. It codes for CASSQAPTGGYGYTF. The rearrangement uses TRBV4-2 and TRBJ1-2; 8 bases map to TRBD1. The CDR3 consists of 15 residues. V shed 1 base, J shed 4 bases, and the junction held 5 bases outside the gene matches. CDR1 and CDR2 from the germline V gene are LGHNA and YNFKEQ.

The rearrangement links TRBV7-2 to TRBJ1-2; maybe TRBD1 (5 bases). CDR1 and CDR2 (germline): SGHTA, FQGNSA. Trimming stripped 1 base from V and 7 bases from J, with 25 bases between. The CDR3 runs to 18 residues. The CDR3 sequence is CASSLGWAGRGTTGGYTF. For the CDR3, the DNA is TGTGCCAGCAGCTTAGGATGGGCGGGGCGGGGAACTACGGGTGGCTACACCTTC.

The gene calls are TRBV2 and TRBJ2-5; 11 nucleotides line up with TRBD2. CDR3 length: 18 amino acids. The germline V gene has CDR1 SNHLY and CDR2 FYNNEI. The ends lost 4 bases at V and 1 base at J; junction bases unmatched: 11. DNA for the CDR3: TGTGCCAGCAGTGCGGGGGGGACTAGCGGACAAGTCCAAGAGACCCAGTACTTC. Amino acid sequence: CASSAGGTSGQVQETQYF.

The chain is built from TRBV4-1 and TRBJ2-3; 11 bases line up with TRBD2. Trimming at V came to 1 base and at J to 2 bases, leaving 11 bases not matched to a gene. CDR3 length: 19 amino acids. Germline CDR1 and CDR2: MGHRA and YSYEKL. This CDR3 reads CASSQAHTSGGPYTDTQYF. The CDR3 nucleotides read TGCGCCAGCAGCCAAGCTCATACTAGCGGGGGCCCTTACACAGATACGCAGTATTTT.

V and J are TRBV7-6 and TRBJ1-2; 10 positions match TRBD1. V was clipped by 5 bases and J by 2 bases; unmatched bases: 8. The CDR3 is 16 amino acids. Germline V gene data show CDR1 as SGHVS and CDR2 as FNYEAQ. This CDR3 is CASSLGTGVGNYGYTF. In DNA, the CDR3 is TGTGCCAGCAGCCTTGGGACAGGGGTAGGAAACTATGGCTACACCTTC.

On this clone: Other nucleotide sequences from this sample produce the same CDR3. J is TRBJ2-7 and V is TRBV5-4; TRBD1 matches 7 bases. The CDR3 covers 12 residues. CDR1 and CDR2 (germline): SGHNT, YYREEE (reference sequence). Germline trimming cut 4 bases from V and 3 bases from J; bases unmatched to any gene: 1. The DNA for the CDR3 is TGTGCCAGCAGCCGGGACAGCTACGAGCAGTACTTC. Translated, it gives CASSRDSYEQYF.

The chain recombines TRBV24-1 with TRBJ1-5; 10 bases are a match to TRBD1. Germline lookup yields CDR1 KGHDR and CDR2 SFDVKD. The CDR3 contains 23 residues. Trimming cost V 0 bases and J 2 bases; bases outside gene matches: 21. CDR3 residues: CATSDLRGTRGTGAPQGNQPQHF. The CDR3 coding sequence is TGTGCCACCAGTGATTTGCGGGGCACGAGAGGGACAGGGGCCCCCCAGGGCAATCAGCCCCAGCATTTT.

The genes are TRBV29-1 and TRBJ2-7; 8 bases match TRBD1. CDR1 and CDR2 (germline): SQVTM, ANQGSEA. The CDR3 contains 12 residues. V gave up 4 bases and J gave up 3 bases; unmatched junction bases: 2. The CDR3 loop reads CSVATGDYEQYF. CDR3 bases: TGCAGCGTTGCGACAGGGGACTACGAGCAGTACTTC.

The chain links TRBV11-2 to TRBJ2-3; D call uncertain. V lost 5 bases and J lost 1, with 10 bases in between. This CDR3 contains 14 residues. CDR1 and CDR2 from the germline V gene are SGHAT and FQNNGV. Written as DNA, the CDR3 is TGTGCCAGCAGCCTTAGCCTCCGCACAGATACGCAGTATTTT. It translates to CASSLSLRTDTQYF.

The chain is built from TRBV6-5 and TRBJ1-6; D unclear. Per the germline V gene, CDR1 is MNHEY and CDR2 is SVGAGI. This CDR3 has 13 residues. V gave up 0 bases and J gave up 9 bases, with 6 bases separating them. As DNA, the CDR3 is TGTGCCAGCAGTTACTCGTCGTTTTCACCCCTCCACTTT. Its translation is CASSYSSFSPLHF.

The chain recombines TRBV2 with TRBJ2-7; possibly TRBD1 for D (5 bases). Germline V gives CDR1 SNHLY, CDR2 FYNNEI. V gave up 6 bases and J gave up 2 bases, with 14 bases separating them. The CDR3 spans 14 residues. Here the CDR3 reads CASSGRQRPYEQYF. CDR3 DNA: TGTGCCAGCAGCGGTAGACAGCGCCCCTACGAGCAGTACTTC.

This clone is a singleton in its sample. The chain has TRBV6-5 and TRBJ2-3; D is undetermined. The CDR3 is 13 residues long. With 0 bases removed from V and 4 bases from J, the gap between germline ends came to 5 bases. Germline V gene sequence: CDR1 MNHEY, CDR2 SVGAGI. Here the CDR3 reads CASSYSSSDTQYF. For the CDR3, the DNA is TGTGCCAGCAGTTACTCGAGCTCAGATACGCAGTATTTT.

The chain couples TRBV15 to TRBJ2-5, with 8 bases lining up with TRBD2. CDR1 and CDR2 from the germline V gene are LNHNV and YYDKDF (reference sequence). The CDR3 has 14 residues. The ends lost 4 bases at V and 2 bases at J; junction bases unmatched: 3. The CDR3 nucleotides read TGTGCCACCAGCATAAGCGGGGGACAAGAGACCCAGTACTTC. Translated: CATSISGGQETQYF.

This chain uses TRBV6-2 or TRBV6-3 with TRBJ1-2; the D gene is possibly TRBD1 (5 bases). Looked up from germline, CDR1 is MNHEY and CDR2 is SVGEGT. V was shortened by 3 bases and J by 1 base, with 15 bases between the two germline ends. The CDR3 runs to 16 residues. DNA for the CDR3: TGTGCCAGCAGTTATGCGGCAGGGAACATTAACTATGGCTACACCTTC. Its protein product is CASSYAAGNINYGYTF.

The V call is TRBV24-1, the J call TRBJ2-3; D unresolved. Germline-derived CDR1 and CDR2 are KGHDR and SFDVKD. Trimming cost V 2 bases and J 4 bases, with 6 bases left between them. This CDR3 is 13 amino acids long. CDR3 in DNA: TGTGCCACCAGTGATTCGGAGCCAGATACGCAGTATTTT. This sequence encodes CATSDSEPDTQYF.

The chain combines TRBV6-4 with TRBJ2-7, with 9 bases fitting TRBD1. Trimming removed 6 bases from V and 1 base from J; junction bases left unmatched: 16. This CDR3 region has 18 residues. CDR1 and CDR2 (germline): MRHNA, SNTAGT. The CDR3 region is CASRKIPGGTGLSYEQYF. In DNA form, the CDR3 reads TGTGCCAGCAGAAAAATCCCCGGCGGGACAGGGCTTTCCTACGAGCAGTACTTC.

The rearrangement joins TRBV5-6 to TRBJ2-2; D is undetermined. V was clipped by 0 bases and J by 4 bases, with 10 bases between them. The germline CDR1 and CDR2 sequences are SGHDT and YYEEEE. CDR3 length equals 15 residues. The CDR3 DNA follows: TGTGCCAGCAGCTTGGTGCGTGCAGGCACCGGGGAGCTGTTTTTT. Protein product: CASSLVRAGTGELFF.